This T cell receptor beta chain was identified during a study of technical replicates of blood from several donors. The CDR3 sequence is 18 residues long. CDR1 and CDR2 from the germline V gene are SEHNR and FQNEAQ (reference sequence). On this clone itself: Germline and junction disagree at one end, which may indicate a read error.

Sequencing was performed with immunoSEQ multiplex PCR; in TCRdb, only in-frame clones are kept and a portion is missing. The data hold some 74,000 clones, with roughly 92% observed a single time. This chain uses TRBV7-9 with TRBJ2-7, with TRBD2 matching 10 bases. The sequence was obtained from a human donor in good health. The sample comprised T cells isolated from PBMCs. CDR3 in amino acids: CASNLNGLAGEPIYEQYF. CDR3 nucleotides: TGTGCCAGCAACTTAAATGGCCTAGCGGGAGAGCCTATCTACGAGCAGTACTTC.